Sequencing of this T cell receptor (beta chain) was carried out in a study of blood T cell repertoires in COVID-19. Overall study: Donors in the United States, Italy and Spain gave samples during acute or convalescent COVID-19. Sample material is recorded as cDNA or gDNA derived from T cells, B-cell-depleted T cells, or PBMCs.

In the original processing: Reference gene primer amplification in the assay estimated nucleated cell counts. Clones were sequenced by immunoSEQ multiplex PCR, and TCRdb holds only the in-frame ones, with some missing. V and J calls and clone size follow that table, whereas D and trimming were derived from the DNA. The sample holds under 200,000 clones, more than 85% seen once. This CDR3 comprises 15 residues. Germline CDR1 SGHTA, CDR2 FQGTGA. The trim removed 4 bases at V and 4 bases at J, leaving 6 bases unmatched. Recruited during active infection, patients (from Seattle) were subsequently followed longitudinally.

Sequencing used peripheral blood. The sequence was obtained from a man aged 55 to 70 with COVID-19, enrolled during active disease. J is TRBJ2-1 and V is TRBV7-3; 8 nucleotides line up with TRBD2. CDR3 residues: CASSSSGGNYNEQFF. For the CDR3, the DNA is TGTGCCAGCAGCTCCAGCGGGGGAAATTACAATGAGCAGTTCTTC.